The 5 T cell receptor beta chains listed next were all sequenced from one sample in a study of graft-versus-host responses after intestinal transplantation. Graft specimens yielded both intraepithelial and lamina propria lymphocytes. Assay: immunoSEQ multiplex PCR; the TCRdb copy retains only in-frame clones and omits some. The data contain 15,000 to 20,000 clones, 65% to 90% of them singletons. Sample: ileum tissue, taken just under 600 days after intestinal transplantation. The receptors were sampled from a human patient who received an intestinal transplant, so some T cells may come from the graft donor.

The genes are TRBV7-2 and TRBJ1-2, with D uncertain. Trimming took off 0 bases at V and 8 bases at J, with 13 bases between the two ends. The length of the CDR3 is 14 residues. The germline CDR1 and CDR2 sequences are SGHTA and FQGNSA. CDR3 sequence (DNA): TGTGCCAGCAGCTTAGCGGGTGAGGTAGGAGGCTACACCTTC. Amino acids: CASSLAGEVGGYTF.

CDR3 nucleotide sequence: TGTGCCAGTAAGACAGGGGGCTTAACTGAAGCTTTCTTT. This translates into CASKTGGLTEAFF. The chain recombines TRBV2 with TRBJ1-1; 10 bases are shared with TRBD1. After removal of 9 bases from V and 5 bases from J, the junction contained 6 bases not matched to a gene. This CDR3 comprises 13 residues. Germline-derived CDR1 and CDR2 are SNHLY and FYNNEI.

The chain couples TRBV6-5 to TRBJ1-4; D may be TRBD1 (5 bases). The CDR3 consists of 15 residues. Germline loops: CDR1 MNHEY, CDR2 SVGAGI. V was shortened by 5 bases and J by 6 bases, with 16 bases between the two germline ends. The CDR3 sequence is CASSVEGRGDEKLFF. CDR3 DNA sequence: TGTGCCAGCAGTGTGGAGGGTAGGGGCGATGAAAAACTGTTTTTT.

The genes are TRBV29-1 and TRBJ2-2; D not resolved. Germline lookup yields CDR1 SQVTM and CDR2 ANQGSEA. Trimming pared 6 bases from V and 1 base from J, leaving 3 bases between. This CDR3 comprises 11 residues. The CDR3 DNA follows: TGCAGCGTGCAGAACACCGGGGAGCTGTTTTTT. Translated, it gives CSVQNTGELFF.

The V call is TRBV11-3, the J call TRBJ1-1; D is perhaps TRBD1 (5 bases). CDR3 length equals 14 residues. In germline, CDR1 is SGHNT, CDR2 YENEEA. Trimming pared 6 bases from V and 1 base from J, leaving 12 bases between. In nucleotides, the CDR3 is TGTGCCAGCAGTAGGGCAGGGAGGAACACTGAAGCTTTCTTT. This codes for CASSRAGRNTEAFF.